A single sample is the source of the 31 T cell receptor beta chains below, sequenced in a study of cytomegalovirus exposure and HLA in healthy donors (dated 2017 in TCRdb). Library construction relied on the immunoSEQ multiplex PCR assay. For the multiplex PCR, a mixture combining 60 forward primers for TCR Vbeta segments and 13 reverse primers for TCR Jbeta segments was used. The clones in this table, taken by TCRdb from immuneACCESS, are in-frame only. Not every clone is retained; where verified, under half of the shortfall comes from an unresolved V gene, and the cause of the rest is unknown. Recorded for this sample are around 140,000 clones; just under 75% of them occurred a single time. Jointly, the top ten make up under 2% of the sample. Material: PBMCs. These receptors all come from a young woman in good health and CMV-seronegative.

J is TRBJ2-2 and V is TRBV4-3, with TRBD1 as a possible D gene (7 bases). The V end lost 4 bases, the J end lost 3 bases, and 12 bases lay between the germline ends. Germline assignment: CDR1 LGHNA and CDR2 YSLEER. The CDR3 runs to 15 residues. CDR3 in amino acids: CASSRQGGDTGELFF. The CDR3 nucleotides are TGCGCCAGCAGCCGCCAGGGGGGTGACACCGGGGAGCTGTTTTTT.

This clone was recorded a few times. The chain recombines TRBV11-3 with TRBJ2-1; 15 bases align to TRBD2. After removal of 5 bases from V and 10 bases from J, the junction contained 6 bases not matched to a gene. The CDR3 is made up of 15 amino acids. Germline-derived CDR1 and CDR2 are SGHNT and YENEEA. DNA for the CDR3: TGTGCCAGCAGCCTGAGGGGACTAGCGGGAGGAGAGCAGTTCTTC. Protein sequence: CASSLRGLAGGEQFF.

J is TRBJ2-3 and V is TRBV10-3; 8 bases line up with TRBD2. J lost 1 base, V lost 2 bases, and 2 bases had no gene match. Germline V gene lookup returns CDR1 ENHRY and CDR2 SYGVKD. This CDR3 is built from 15 residues. Written as DNA, the CDR3 is TGTGCCATCAGTGAGAGGGGACTAGGCACAGATACGCAGTATTTT. Translation: CAISERGLGTDTQYF.

This clone was counted a few times. This chain connects TRBV29-1 to TRBJ2-1, with 9 bases that match TRBD1. Germline CDR1 reads SQVTM; CDR2 reads ANQGSEA. The CDR3 has 13 residues. The ends lost 8 bases at V and 6 bases at J; junction bases unmatched: 8. The CDR3 loop is CSLRTGVGNEQFF. In nucleotides, the CDR3 is TGCAGCCTCCGGACAGGGGTGGGCAATGAGCAGTTCTTC.

The chain carries TRBV30 and TRBJ1-5; D remains ambiguous. V lost 1 base and J lost 2, with 6 bases in between. CDR3 size: 13 residues. Germline V gives CDR1 GTSNPN, CDR2 SVGIG (reference sequence). The CDR3 here is CAWSGQGNQPQHF. The CDR3 DNA reads as TGTGCCTGGAGTGGGCAGGGCAATCAGCCCCAGCATTTT.

V is TRBV11-2 and J is TRBJ1-2; a possible D gene is TRBD1 (5 bases). Looked up from germline, CDR1 is SGHAT and CDR2 is FQNNGV. The CDR3 is 12 amino acids. Trimming took off 0 bases at V and 14 bases at J, with 13 bases between the two ends. The CDR3 sequence: CASSLDRQWSTF. The CDR3 DNA reads as TGTGCCAGCAGCTTAGATAGACAGTGGTCTACCTTC.

This clone was detected many times. The rearrangement joins TRBV7-3 to TRBJ1-1, with D tentatively TRBD1 (6 bases). This CDR3 region has 15 residues. Germline-derived CDR1 and CDR2 are SGHTA and FQGTGA. The V end was cut by 1 base, the J end by 1 base, with 10 bases between. CDR3 sequence (DNA): TGTGCCAGCAGCTTAAACAGGGTAGGGAACACTGAAGCTTTCTTT. Residues: CASSLNRVGNTEAFF.

The chain joins TRBV29-1 to TRBJ2-7; the D gene is possibly TRBD1 (6 bases). The CDR3 extends over 13 amino acids. Between the trimmed V and J ends, which lost 4 bases and 0 bases, there was a span of 10 bases. Germline V gene lookup returns CDR1 SQVTM and CDR2 ANQGSEA. CDR3 sequence (DNA): TGCAGCGTTGTAGGGGGTAGCTCCTACGAGCAGTACTTC. This gives the protein CSVVGGSSYEQYF.

The rearrangement links TRBV28 to TRBJ2-1, with 8 bases aligning to TRBD2. The CDR3 spans 16 residues. CDR1 and CDR2 from the germline V gene are MDHEN and SYDVKM. Germline trimming cut 2 bases from V and 5 bases from J; bases unmatched to any gene: 8. CDR3 DNA sequence: TGTGCCAGCAGTTTAAGTTCCAGCGGGAGTAACAATGAGCAGTTCTTC. Encoded protein: CASSLSSSGSNNEQFF.

V usage is TRBV6-5 and J usage is TRBJ2-7; 8 positions agree with TRBD1. The CDR3 contains 14 residues. Germline V gives CDR1 MNHEY, CDR2 SVGAGI. J lost 2 bases, V lost 6 bases, and 6 bases had no gene match. The CDR3 loop is CASRDRGRPYEQYF. The CDR3 region has the DNA TGTGCCAGCAGAGACAGGGGCCGACCCTACGAGCAGTACTTC.

The chain recombines TRBV7-6 with TRBJ2-2; D gene unclear. Trimming left V 2 bases short and J 1 base short, with 8 bases between. The CDR3 is 15 amino acids. Germline CDR1 reads SGHVS; CDR2 reads FNYEAQ. This CDR3 is CASSLRQLNTGELFF. CDR3 bases: TGTGCCAGCAGCTTAAGACAATTGAACACCGGGGAGCTGTTTTTT.

The chain recombines TRBV19 with TRBJ1-4; 9 nucleotides line up with TRBD1. The CDR3 spans 16 residues. Unmatched junction bases numbered 8, after V lost 3 bases and J lost 6 bases. Germline V lookup: CDR1 LNHDA, CDR2 SQIVND (reference sequence). The CDR3 region is CASSIHYRGRHEKLFF. Written as DNA, the CDR3 is TGTGCCAGTAGTATCCATTACAGGGGGCGGCATGAAAAACTGTTTTTT.

This chain uses TRBV5-1 with TRBJ1-4; 7 nucleotides match TRBD1. This CDR3 has 14 amino acids. From germline, CDR1 is SGHRS and CDR2 YFSETQ. With 5 bases clipped from V and 1 base from J, the junction kept 2 bases outside the gene matches. CDR3 nucleotide sequence: TGCGCCAGCAGGTGGACAGGAACTAATGAAAAACTGTTTTTT. It yields the protein CASRWTGTNEKLFF.

The genes are TRBV27 and TRBJ1-1; possible D gene TRBD1, 6 bases. The germline V and J ends were trimmed by 5 bases and 5 bases, with 15 bases remaining between them. Germline values: CDR1 MNHEY, CDR2 SMNVEV (reference sequence). The CDR3 is made up of 14 amino acids. The CDR3 spells CASSPAGGGTEAFF. The CDR3 DNA reads as TGTGCCAGCAGTCCTGCGGGAGGGGGGACTGAAGCTTTCTTT.

This clone was detected a few times. This chain links TRBV7-2 with TRBJ2-1; no clear D. Trimming removed 1 base from V and 6 bases from J, with 10 bases in between. The CDR3 has 14 amino acids. Germline CDR1 is SGHTA and CDR2 is FQGNSA. The CDR3 DNA sequence: TGTGCCAGCAGCTTAGAAACTCTGCTCAATGAGCAGTTCTTC. Translated, it gives CASSLETLLNEQFF.

V and J are TRBV7-2 and TRBJ2-7; no clear D. The ends were cut back, 5 bases at V and 3 bases at J, with 14 bases in the middle. The CDR3 length is 14 residues. Germline V gene data show CDR1 as SGHTA and CDR2 as FQGNSA. CDR3 sequence reads: CASSDPTPGYEQYF. The CDR3 DNA sequence: TGTGCCAGCAGCGATCCGACCCCAGGCTACGAGCAGTACTTC.

This sequence joins TRBV6-6 and TRBJ1-5, with 7 bases fitting TRBD1. J was trimmed by 4 bases and V by 6 bases; bases with no gene match: 9. Germline CDR1 is MNHNY and CDR2 is SVGAGI (reference sequence). This CDR3 has 15 amino acids. The CDR3 bases are TGTGCCAGCAGCCAGGGTGGACAGGTTAATCAGCCCCAGCATTTT. It translates to CASSQGGQVNQPQHF.

This chain joins TRBV2 and TRBJ1-1, with D perhaps TRBD1 (5 bases). Germline V gives CDR1 SNHLY, CDR2 FYNNEI. The ends were cut back, 5 bases at V and 4 bases at J, with 11 bases in the middle. The CDR3 is 13 amino acids. The CDR3 region is CASSTDQGTEAFF. The CDR3 region has the DNA TGTGCCAGCAGTACCGACCAGGGCACTGAAGCTTTCTTT.

The chain employs TRBV5-5 and TRBJ2-2; 8 nucleotides match TRBD1. CDR3 size: 16 residues. J lost 6 bases, V lost 0 bases, and 7 bases had no gene match. The germline gives CDR1 SGHKS, CDR2 YYEKEE (reference sequence). CDR3 bases: TGTGCCAGCAGCTTGGTAGCAGGGGGCATCGCCGGGGAGCTGTTTTTT. Its translation: CASSLVAGGIAGELFF.

This clone was counted a few times. The chain has TRBV7-2 and TRBJ2-7; D uncertain. Trimming removed 5 bases from V and 2 bases from J, with 16 bases in between. Germline CDR1 is SGHTA and CDR2 is FQGNSA. The CDR3 is made up of 15 amino acids. Written as DNA, the CDR3 is TGTGCCAGCAGCACCAGAGGCTTTTGGACCTACGAGCAGTACTTC. Its protein product is CASSTRGFWTYEQYF.

V usage is TRBV10-2 and J usage is TRBJ1-1, with unresolved D. Germline CDR1 reads WSHSY; CDR2 reads SAAADI. The CDR3 runs to 13 residues. Deletions cut 3 bases from V and 7 bases from J, with 12 bases between. CDR3 residues: CASSDRAPVEAFF. The CDR3, as DNA: TGCGCCAGCAGTGACCGCGCCCCGGTTGAAGCTTTCTTT.

The V call is TRBV11-2, the J call TRBJ2-2; TRBD1 matches at 8 bases. Germline V CDR1 and CDR2: SGHAT, FQNNGV. The CDR3 is made up of 15 amino acids. V was pared by 5 bases and J by 4 bases, with 6 bases of the junction left unmatched. The CDR3 DNA follows: TGTGCCAGCAGCCCAGGGGGCGGTGGCACCGGGGAGCTGTTTTTT. Its protein product is CASSPGGGGTGELFF.

This clone was observed a single time. The chain has TRBV4-3 and TRBJ1-1; D call uncertain. CDR1 and CDR2 from the germline V gene are LGHNA and YSLEER. V lost 1 base and J 1 base, leaving 7 bases between the germline ends. The CDR3 extends over 14 amino acids. CDR3: CASSQVAANTEAFF. The DNA for the CDR3 is TGCGCCAGCAGCCAAGTAGCGGCGAACACTGAAGCTTTCTTT.

Concerning this clone: Other DNA sequences of this sample code for an identical CDR3. CDR3 loop: CASSPPGGGETQYF. As DNA, the CDR3 is TGTGCCAGCAGCCCCCCGGGGGGCGGTGAGACCCAGTACTTC. V usage is TRBV9 and J usage is TRBJ2-5; D possibly corresponds to TRBD2 (7 bases). Trimming pared 4 bases from V and 5 bases from J, leaving 15 bases between. The CDR3 has 14 residues. The germline CDR1 and CDR2 sequences are SGDLS and YYNGEE. The full variable domain, completed using reference TRBV9 and TRBJ2-5, is DSGVTQTPKHLITATGQRVTLRCSPRSGDLSVYWYQQSLDQGLQFLIQYYNGEERAKGNILERFSAQQFPDLHSELNLSSLELGDSALYFCASSPPGGGETQYFGPGTRLLVL.

This clone occurred once. This rearrangement joins TRBV6-5 to TRBJ1-2; D may be TRBD1 (6 bases). This CDR3 contains 14 residues. V was clipped by 1 base and J by 4 bases, with 10 bases between them. CDR1 is MNHEY, CDR2 SVGAGI, per germline. CDR3 bases: TGTGCCAGCAGTTACTACAGGGCGGGCTATGGCTACACCTTC. It specifies CASSYYRAGYGYTF.

The V and J genes are TRBV29-1 and TRBJ2-1; TRBD1 agrees at 7 bases. The germline V gene encodes CDR1 SQVTM and CDR2 ANQGSEA. Trimming removed 5 bases from V and 0 bases from J; junction bases left unmatched: 7. The CDR3 has 15 amino acids. Here the CDR3 DNA reads TGCAGCGTTCTCAGGGGGATCAGCTCCTACAATGAGCAGTTCTTC. The encoded protein is CSVLRGISSYNEQFF.

This clone was seen a handful of times. This chain uses TRBV2 with TRBJ1-6, with 7 positions matching TRBD1. This CDR3 has 13 residues. Germline values: CDR1 SNHLY, CDR2 FYNNEI. V lost 7 bases, J lost 7 bases, and 4 bases stayed unmatched. DNA for the CDR3: TGTGCCAGCAAGGGGGCGAGGAATTCACCCCTCCACTTT. Protein sequence: CASKGARNSPLHF.

The chain has TRBV6-5 and TRBJ1-6; possible D gene TRBD1, 5 bases. The CDR3 totals 12 residues. V lost 6 bases and J lost 7, with 7 bases in between. Per the germline V gene, CDR1 is MNHEY and CDR2 is SVGAGI. CDR3 sequence: CASRDTNSPLHF. The CDR3 region has the DNA TGTGCCAGCAGGGACACGAATTCACCCCTCCACTTT.

The chain is built from TRBV30 and TRBJ2-2; 8 nucleotides align to TRBD1. From germline, CDR1 is GTSNPN and CDR2 SVGIG (reference sequence). The V and J ends lost 5 bases and 4 bases, in that order; junction bases with no gene match: 3. CDR3 size: 13 residues. The CDR3 protein is CAWQGASTGELFF. The CDR3 DNA sequence: TGTGCCTGGCAGGGGGCGAGCACCGGGGAGCTGTTTTTT.

CDR3: CASSLDIVTQYF. The CDR3 DNA reads TGTGCCAGCAGCTTAGATATCGTGACCCAGTACTTC. The rearrangement joins TRBV7-2 to TRBJ2-5, with unresolved D. The CDR3 runs to 12 residues. V gave up 1 base and J gave up 7 bases, with 7 bases separating them. Looked up from germline, CDR1 is SGHTA and CDR2 is FQGNSA.

The chain has TRBV19 and TRBJ2-1, with a tentative D call TRBD2 (5 bases). This CDR3 comprises 16 residues. Germline V gene lookup returns CDR1 LNHDA and CDR2 SQIVND (reference sequence). V lost 3 bases and J 4 bases, leaving 16 bases between the germline ends. CDR3 DNA sequence: TGTGCCAGTAGTATGGCCCTGAGGGTTGGGTACAATGAGCAGTTCTTC. This encodes CASSMALRVGYNEQFF. Full variable domain (missing parts from reference TRBV19 and TRBJ2-1): DGGITQSPKYLFRKEGQNVTLSCEQNLNHDAMYWYRQDPGQGLRLIYYSQIVNDFQKGDIAEGYSVSREKKESFPLTVTSAQKNPTAFYLCASSMALRVGYNEQFFGPGTRLTVL.